These T cell receptor beta chains were read from a single sample in a study of T cell repertoires in aging, cancer and after chemotherapy. TCRdb re-called the multiplex PCR reads with MiXCR, one entry per CDR3 protein. The table has around 8,100 distinct CDR3 sequences, 35% to 50% seen once. The specimen was blood. All receptors come from a human donor in good health. The CDR3 runs from the conserved cysteine through the conserved F or W. A D gene is named only where the DNA matches it firmly. Expanded clones get a size class; other rows say once, few or many, or leave the size out.

v_gene	abundance	j_gene	d_gene	CDR3nt	CDR3aa
TRBV20-1	NA	TRBJ2-7	TRBD2	TGCAGTGCTAGATGGGCAGCGGGGGGGCACTACGAGCAGTACTTC	CSARWAAGGHYEQYF
TRBV12-3/TRBV12-4	NA	TRBJ2-3	NA	TGTGCCAGCAGTGGGAGGGACACCTCAGGGGCAGATACGCAGTATTTT	CASSGRDTSGADTQYF
TRBV19	NA	TRBJ2-1	NA	TGTGCCAGTAGTATGGTAGGGGGGAATGAGCAGTTCTTC	CASSMVGGNEQFF
TRBV18	few	TRBJ1-2	TRBD1	TGTGCCAGCTCACCACCGGACAGGATCTATGGCTACACCTTC	CASSPPDRIYGYTF
TRBV19	NA	TRBJ1-2	NA	TGTGCCACCGAGGGGTCAAATAACTATGGCTACACCTTC	CATEGSNNYGYTF
TRBV6-1	NA	TRBJ1-4	NA	TGTGCCAGCAGTAGGACGGCGAATGAAAAACTGTTTTTT	CASSRTANEKLFF
TRBV30	NA	TRBJ1-2	NA	TGTGCCTGGGCACGGGGCTCCTATGGCTACACCTTC	CAWARGSYGYTF
TRBV12-3/TRBV12-4	NA	TRBJ2-5	NA	TGTGCCAGCAGTTCCTTAGATGTCTTATCCATCCGACAAGAGACCCAGTACTTC	CASSSLDVLSIRQETQYF
TRBV4-2	NA	TRBJ2-5	NA	TGCGCCAGCAGCCCCGGGCCAGAGCAATTGTACCAAGAGACCCAGTACTTC	CASSPGPEQLYQETQYF
TRBV11-2	NA	TRBJ2-1	TRBD1	TGTGCCAGCAGCTTCGGCCGGGACAGGGGGCGCCGGGGTAATGAGCAGTTCTTC	CASSFGRDRGRRGNEQFF
TRBV20-1	NA	TRBJ1-2	NA	TGCAGTGCTAGAGATGCCCCTGGGTCTAACTATGGCTACACCTTC	CSARDAPGSNYGYTF
TRBV7-9	few	TRBJ2-3	TRBD2	TGTGCCAGCAGCTTAGCGCGGGGGGCATTCACAGATACGCAGTATTTT	CASSLARGAFTDTQYF
TRBV12-3/TRBV12-4	NA	TRBJ1-5	NA	TGTGCCAGCAGTCTTCAGGGTCCGGGTCAGCCCCAGCATTTT	CASSLQGPGQPQHF
TRBV6-2/TRBV6-3	few	TRBJ2-7	NA	TGTGCCAGCAGTTCCTTCGACACTCTCAGAAGGGCTTACGAGCAGTACTTC	CASSSFDTLRRAYEQYF
TRBV12-3/TRBV12-4	NA	TRBJ2-5	NA	TGTGCCGCGAGGGAGACCCAGTACTTC	CAARETQYF
TRBV19	few	TRBJ1-2	NA	TGTGCCAGTAGGCGAACAGGGTCGGAGGATGGCTACACCTTC	CASRRTGSEDGYTF
TRBV18	NA	TRBJ2-2	NA	TGTGCCAGCTCACCGGGTACAGGGGAGCTGTTTTTT	CASSPGTGELFF
TRBV4-2	NA	TRBJ2-3	NA	TGTGCCAGCAGCCAAGAGCGAGGGTCCTCAGATACGCAGTATTTT	CASSQERGSSDTQYF
TRBV6-5	NA	TRBJ1-2	NA	TGTGCCAGCAGTTTTTCAGGGCTAGGTGGCTACACCTTC	CASSFSGLGGYTF
TRBV5-5	few	TRBJ1-2	NA	TGTGCCAGCAGCTTGGGTGGGGGGTTATCCTATGGCTACACCTTC	CASSLGGGLSYGYTF
TRBV12-3/TRBV12-4	NA	TRBJ1-5	TRBD1	TGTGCCAGCAGTCGAAGTAGGGCAGACAGGGACAATCAGCCCCAGCATTTT	CASSRSRADRDNQPQHF
TRBV20-1	NA	TRBJ2-5	TRBD1	TGCAGTGCCCGACAGGGGTACCAAGAGACCCAGTACTTC	CSARQGYQETQYF
TRBV6-4	NA	TRBJ2-3	TRBD2	TGTGCCAGCAGTGACTCTAGCGGGGGCACAGATACGCAGTATTTT	CASSDSSGGTDTQYF
TRBV21-1	NA	TRBJ2-7	NA	TGTGCCAGCAGCAAAAGGCGACAGGGAGGCAAGTACGAGCAGTACTTC	CASSKRRQGGKYEQYF
TRBV5-1	NA	TRBJ2-7	NA	TGCGCCAGCAGCTCCGATATAGGACCTTACGAGCAGTACTTC	CASSSDIGPYEQYF
TRBV20-1	NA	TRBJ2-1	TRBD2	TGCAGTGCTAGGGGCCTAGCGGGGGAATACAATGAGCAGTTCTTC	CSARGLAGEYNEQFF
TRBV6-1	NA	TRBJ2-5	TRBD2	TGTGCCAGCAACCGGGGAGCGGGGGGGCACGAGACCCAGTACTTC	CASNRGAGGHETQYF
TRBV4-3	NA	TRBJ2-5	NA	TGCGCCAGCTCCACCCGATCGGAGACCCGAGCAGAGACCCAGTACTTC	CASSTRSETRAETQYF
TRBV10-3	NA	TRBJ1-3	NA	TGTGCCATCAGTGAGACGAAGGATCAGACCTCCCTCTCTGGAAACACCATATATTTT	CAISETKDQTSLSGNTIYF
TRBV19	NA	TRBJ1-1	TRBD1	TGTGCCAGCCGAGATACCGGGACAGGGGCTGAAGCTTTCTTT	CASRDTGTGAEAFF
TRBV4-3	NA	TRBJ1-1	NA	TGCGCCAGCAGCCAAGAAGCTTTGAACACTGAAGCTTTCTTT	CASSQEALNTEAFF
TRBV6-1	NA	TRBJ2-3	TRBD2	TGTGCCAGCAGTGAGACTAGCGGGGGGGCCGGCACAGATACGCAGTATTTT	CASSETSGGAGTDTQYF
TRBV6-5	few	TRBJ1-1	TRBD1	TGTGCCAGCAGTTCCCCGCGGACAGGGGGGACTGAAGCTTTCTTT	CASSSPRTGGTEAFF
TRBV4-2	NA	TRBJ2-6	NA	TGTGCCAGCAGCCAAGGTTTCTCGACCTCTGGGGCCAACGTCCTGACTTTC	CASSQGFSTSGANVLTF
TRBV29-1	few	TRBJ2-3	NA	TGCAGCGTTCGGGGGGACAGTCTAAGCACAGATACGCAGTATTTT	CSVRGDSLSTDTQYF
TRBV6-5	NA	TRBJ2-7	TRBD1	TGTGCCAGCAGGTATTCCGGGCAGGGGGCCTACGAGCAGTACTTC	CASRYSGQGAYEQYF
TRBV19	NA	TRBJ1-2	TRBD1	TGTGCCAGTAGGCCCAAGGGGGACAGCACCTATGGCTACACCTTC	CASRPKGDSTYGYTF
TRBV12-3/TRBV12-4	NA	TRBJ2-5	NA	TGTGCCACCGGCCCACAGTACCAAGAGACCCAGTACTTC	CATGPQYQETQYF
TRBV20-1	few	TRBJ1-1	NA	TGCAGTGCTAGATCCCCAGACAGGAACACTGAAGCTTTCTTT	CSARSPDRNTEAFF
TRBV4-3	NA	TRBJ2-7	TRBD1	TGCGCCAGCAGCCAAGCGAGCGACAGGGCAAGAGAGCAGTACTTC	CASSQASDRAREQYF
TRBV7-2	few	TRBJ2-7	NA	TGTGCCAGCAGCTTAGCCCACGAGCAGTACTTC	CASSLAHEQYF
TRBV5-6	NA	TRBJ2-7	NA	TGTGCCAGCAGGGGGGATCCCTACGAGCAGTACTTC	CASRGDPYEQYF
TRBV7-2	few	TRBJ2-7	TRBD2	TGTGCCAGCAGCTTCGGGACTAGCGGATACGAGCAGTACTTC	CASSFGTSGYEQYF
TRBV4-1	NA	TRBJ2-5	TRBD2	TGCGCCAGCAGCCAAGAGCGGGGGGGCCAAGAGACCCAGTACTTC	CASSQERGGQETQYF
TRBV7-6	few	TRBJ2-3	TRBD2	TGTGCCAGCAGCTTAGCCGGGGGGGCAAGAGATACGCAGTATTTT	CASSLAGGARDTQYF
TRBV5-4	NA	TRBJ1-4	TRBD1	TGTGCCAGCAGCCTTGACAGGGGAAGTTCTAGTGAAAAACTGTTTTTT	CASSLDRGSSSEKLFF
TRBV18	few	TRBJ1-2	TRBD1	TGTGCCAGCTCACCCTCCACCGGGACAGGGTCTAACTATGGCTACACCTTC	CASSPSTGTGSNYGYTF